The clone carrying this T cell receptor beta chain occurred a few times. No antigen is known for it. PBMCs were obtained from 10 ml fresh peripheral blood. These data come from a study of T cells in Graves' hyperthyroidism and ophthalmopathy. Amplification yielded TCR beta CDR3 regions, with RNA transcripts as the source. When the TCR CDR3 underwent first-round RT-PCR, the HTBI primer set was used. One entry per CDR3 protein, called by TCRdb with MiXCR from the multiplex PCR reads. This table holds under 350,000 distinct CDR3 sequences, around 20% found once. Broader study findings: Stable hyperthyroidism was told apart from ophthalmopathy by a model built on 13 V-J features. Most thyroid clonotypes with frequency above 0.001 were detected in blood.

Germline CDR1 is SEHNR and CDR2 is FQNEAQ (reference sequence). The CDR3 is made up of 12 amino acids. V lost 5 bases, J lost 7 bases, and 12 bases lay in between. The sequencing sample was made of blood. This chain joins TRBV7-9 and TRBJ2-7; D unclear. This TCR was sampled from a woman aged 45-65 years with Graves' hyperthyroidism. The CDR3: CASSPGLREQYF. The CDR3 DNA reads TGTGCCAGCAGCCCCGGTCTGCGGGAGCAGTACTTC.